This T cell receptor (beta chain) was identified in a study of siplizumab effects on memory and regulatory T cells. The study, taken as a whole, reports: Alloreactive sequences tracing back to unstimulated CD4+ memory cells fell significantly with siplizumab.

Germline V gene sequence: CDR1 SQVTM, CDR2 ANQGSEA. The V gene lost 7 bases and the J gene lost 0 bases, with 12 bases spanning the gap. The CDR3 covers 13 residues. TCRdb keeps only in-frame clones here, not all; method: immunoSEQ multiplex PCR. Here the sample spans just under 85,000 clones, around 90% being singletons. With regard to this clone: Its antigen remains unidentified.

This TCR derives from a human donor in good health. Sequenced material: Tregs sorted from blood. The V and J genes are TRBV29-1 and TRBJ1-1, with D perhaps TRBD1 (5 bases). The CDR3 nucleotides are TGCAGCGGTAGAGGGGTGCTGAACACTGAAGCTTTCTTT. This gives the protein CSGRGVLNTEAFF.